A selection of T cell receptor beta chains follows, all from one sample in a study of T cell responses to AZD1222 COVID-19 vaccine. Clones were read by immunoSEQ multiplex PCR, and TCRdb kept only the in-frame ones, dropping some. Here the sample spans 80,000 or so clones, 70% to 90% being singletons. The starting material was peripheral blood, obtained on day 0 of AZD1222 vaccination. The receptors shown here come from an adult in good health. Each CDR3 is given with its conserved first and last residue. A D gene is named only where the DNA matches it firmly. Where a row states a size, it is once, few, many or the class of an expanded clone; other rows omit it.

j_call clone_size v_call d_call cdr3_nt cdr3_aa
TRBJ1-1 NA TRBV7-9 TRBD1 TGTGCCAGCAATCTAAATTACGGGACAGACATGAACACTGAAGCTTTCTTT CASNLNYGTDMNTEAFF
TRBJ2-4 NA TRBV18 TRBD1 TGTGCCAGCTCTCGTGGACAGGGGGGGAACATTCAGTACTTC CASSRGQGGNIQYF
TRBJ2-2 NA TRBV2 NA TGTGCCAGCAGACTGACCGGGGAGCTGTTTTTT CASRLTGELFF
TRBJ1-1 NA TRBV6-5 NA TGTGCCAGCAATATCGGCAGGGAAGCTTTCTTT CASNIGREAFF
TRBJ2-1 NA TRBV7-3 TRBD2 TGTGCCAGCAGCTTAGGGACTAAGCGGGGGACCTACAATGAGCAGTTCTTC CASSLGTKRGTYNEQFF
TRBJ1-3 NA TRBV5-1 NA TGCGCCAGCAGAGCAGACTTTAACACTGGAAACACCATATATTTT CASRADFNTGNTIYF
TRBJ2-7 once TRBV4-1 TRBD2 TGCGCCAGCAGCCAATTCGCGACTAGCGGGAGTTCCTACGAGCAGTACTTC CASSQFATSGSSYEQYF
TRBJ1-2 once TRBV6-1 NA TGTGCCAGCAGTGAACTTAACTATGGCTACACCTTC CASSELNYGYTF
TRBJ1-2 NA TRBV18 TRBD1 TGTGCCAGCTCACCACCCCTTCGACAGGGATACTATGGCTACACCTTC CASSPPLRQGYYGYTF
TRBJ2-7 NA TRBV27 TRBD2 TGTGCCAGCAGTCCGGGGGGGGGCCCCCGTGAGCAGTACTTC CASSPGGGPREQYF
TRBJ2-2 NA TRBV7-3 NA TGTGCCAGCAGCCAAGAAGCGAACACCGGGGAGCTGTTTTTT CASSQEANTGELFF
TRBJ2-2 NA TRBV5-4 NA TGTGCCAGCAGCCACCTTGCGGGAACTGGGGAGCTGTTTTTT CASSHLAGTGELFF
TRBJ2-2 NA TRBV5-1 TRBD2 TGCGCCAGCAGCCGAGCGGGAGCAGGAACCGGGGAGCTGTTTTTT CASSRAGAGTGELFF
TRBJ2-1 NA TRBV29-1 NA TGCAGCGTTGAATGGCCCCCCTCCTACAATGAGCAGTTCTTC CSVEWPPSYNEQFF
TRBJ1-2 NA TRBV3-1/TRBV3-2 NA TGTGCCAGCAGCCAAGCTAGGGTACTCTATGGCTACACCTTC CASSQARVLYGYTF
TRBJ2-7 NA TRBV10-3 NA TGTGCCATCAGTGAGTCTTACAGGAACTACGAGCAGTACTTC CAISESYRNYEQYF
TRBJ1-5 NA TRBV6-5 TRBD1 TGTGCCAGCAGATCGACAGGGGTCAATCAGCCCCAGCATTTT CASRSTGVNQPQHF
TRBJ1-5 NA TRBV6-2/TRBV6-3 NA TGTGCCAGCAGTTACAAGTGGGAAGATCAGCCCCAGCATTTT CASSYKWEDQPQHF
TRBJ1-2 few TRBV9 NA TGTGCCAGCAGCGCGACAGGACTTAATGATTATGGCTACACCTTC CASSATGLNDYGYTF
TRBJ1-5 once TRBV6-1 NA TGTGCCAGCAGTGAACAATCCCATCAGCCCCAGCATTTT CASSEQSHQPQHF
TRBJ1-3 NA TRBV9 NA TGTGCCAGCAGCGCTCCCCCAGGAGGGACGGCCGGAAACACCATATATTTT CASSAPPGGTAGNTIYF
TRBJ2-1 NA TRBV5-4 TRBD2 TGTGCCAGCAGCCCCGAGGCGACTAGCAATAGCGAGCAGTTCTTC CASSPEATSNSEQFF
TRBJ2-7 NA TRBV5-5 TRBD2 TGTGCCAGCAGGGGGACTAGGTTCTCCCTTTTCTACGAGCAGTACTTC CASRGTRFSLFYEQYF
TRBJ2-5 NA TRBV3-1/TRBV3-2 NA TGTGCCAGCAGCCAAGATTGGTGGCAAGAGACCCAGTACTTC CASSQDWWQETQYF
TRBJ2-7 once TRBV19 NA TGTGCCAGTAGTATAGCGCTAGACGAGAGCTCCTACGAGCAGTACTTC CASSIALDESSYEQYF
TRBJ1-2 NA TRBV5-1 NA TGCGCCAGCAGCCACCCCTCGGGGTATGGCTACACCTTC CASSHPSGYGYTF
TRBJ2-7 NA TRBV24-1 TRBD1 TGTGCCACCAGTGACCCGGACAGGGCCTACGAGCAGTACTTC CATSDPDRAYEQYF
TRBJ2-1 once TRBV7-2 NA TGTGCCAGCAGCCCACGGGCGGTAGGTGCACCGGTCTTC CASSPRAVGAPVF
TRBJ1-1 NA TRBV6-5 NA TGTGCCAGCAACCTAGGACAGCAGAACACTGAAGCTTTCTTT CASNLGQQNTEAFF
TRBJ1-4 NA TRBV2 NA TGTGCCAGCAGCTCGCAGGGAACAACTAATGAAAAACTGTTTTTT CASSSQGTTNEKLFF
TRBJ2-1 NA TRBV30 NA TGTGCCTGGAGTTCAGGGTTCAATGAGCAGTTCTTC CAWSSGFNEQFF
TRBJ2-5 NA TRBV12-3/TRBV12-4 NA TGTGCCAGCAGTTTAGAAAGAGTAGAGACCCAGTACTTC CASSLERVETQYF
TRBJ1-4 few TRBV18 NA TGTGCCAGCTCACCCTCCAGGACTAATGAAAAACTGTTTTTT CASSPSRTNEKLFF
TRBJ1-1 once TRBV19 TRBD1 TGTGCCAGTAAAGGACAGGGGGCGAACACTGAAGCTTTCTTT CASKGQGANTEAFF
TRBJ2-7 NA TRBV4-1 NA TGCGCCAGCAGCAACCCCTCGACAGGAGTAGGCTACGAGCAGTACTTC CASSNPSTGVGYEQYF
TRBJ1-5 NA TRBV6-5 NA TGTGCCAGCAGACCCCATTTATCCCAGTCTCAGCCCCAGCATTTT CASRPHLSQSQPQHF
TRBJ1-2 NA TRBV6-5 NA TGTGCCAGCAGCGCAACCCAATATGGCTACACCTTC CASSATQYGYTF
TRBJ2-3 NA TRBV10-1 TRBD2 TGCGCCAGCAGTGCTTTGACTAGCGGCACAGATACGCAGTATTTT CASSALTSGTDTQYF
TRBJ1-4 NA TRBV9 NA TGTGCCAGCAGCGTAGGGGCCGCTCCTCGGGGGGAAAAACTGTTTTTT CASSVGAAPRGEKLFF
TRBJ2-5 NA TRBV15 TRBD2 TGTGCCACCAGCAGTCGATTGGGGCGAGTTGAAGCGGGAGGAGTTGAGACCCAGTACTTC CATSSRLGRVEAGGVETQYF
TRBJ1-4 NA TRBV6-5 NA TGTGCCAGCAGTTACTCGAGGTTGGGAGTTGAAAAACTGTTTTTT CASSYSRLGVEKLFF
TRBJ1-6 once TRBV3-1/TRBV3-2 NA TGTGCCAGCCGCCCAGGGGAAGGATCACCCCTCCACTTT CASRPGEGSPLHF
TRBJ1-2 NA TRBV3-1/TRBV3-2 NA TGTGCCAGCAGCCTTAGGTCGGGTACTGGCTACACCTTC CASSLRSGTGYTF
TRBJ1-1 NA TRBV30 TRBD1 TGTGCCTGGAGTGTTGGGACAGGGAACACTGAAGCTTTCTTT CAWSVGTGNTEAFF
TRBJ2-6 NA TRBV19 NA TGTGCCAGTAGTATAGCTAGCTGGAGCTCTGGGGCCAACGTCCTGACTTTC CASSIASWSSGANVLTF
TRBJ1-2 NA TRBV7-9 TRBD1 TGTGCCAGCAGCACCCTACCGGGACAGAGAAACTATGGCTACACCTTC CASSTLPGQRNYGYTF
TRBJ2-1 NA TRBV18 NA TGTGCCAGCTCACCACGGCTGAACAATGAGCAGTTCTTC CASSPRLNNEQFF
TRBJ1-1 NA TRBV5-4 NA TGTGCCAGCAGCTTCCAAACTGAAGCTTTCTTT CASSFQTEAFF
TRBJ2-2 NA TRBV7-3 TRBD1 TGTGCCAGCAGCGTGATGTCCGGGACAGGTACCGGGGAGCTGTTTTTT CASSVMSGTGTGELFF
TRBJ1-2 NA TRBV19 NA TGTGCCAGTAGTATAGGGTACGGCCAATCCTATGGCTACACCTTC CASSIGYGQSYGYTF
TRBJ1-1 NA TRBV29-1 NA TGCAGCGTTGAGGACAGCCTGAACACTGAAGCTTTCTTT CSVEDSLNTEAFF
TRBJ1-2 NA TRBV5-1 TRBD1 TGCGCCAGCAGCTCCCCACCGGGACAGGGCGTCGGTAATGGCTACACCTTC CASSSPPGQGVGNGYTF
TRBJ2-5 NA TRBV18 TRBD2 TGTGCCAGCTCATCGAAGGGACTAAAAGAGACCCAGTACTTC CASSSKGLKETQYF
TRBJ2-1 few TRBV11-1 NA TGTGCCAGCAGTTCCCTCCAGCGTCCCTACAATGAGCAGTTCTTC CASSSLQRPYNEQFF
TRBJ2-1 NA TRBV9 NA TGTGCCAGCAGCGTAGGGACTATGGGCCTCTCTGAGCAGTTCTTC CASSVGTMGLSEQFF
TRBJ1-2 once TRBV27 NA TGTGCCAGCAGCCACCGCGGGGCAGTTACCTTTTATGGCTACACCTTC CASSHRGAVTFYGYTF
TRBJ2-7 NA TRBV27 NA TGTGCCAGCCGAAAGGCTACCCCCTACGAGCAGTACTTC CASRKATPYEQYF
TRBJ1-2 NA TRBV6-5 TRBD1 TGTGCCAGCAGCACAAACCGGGACAGCTATGGCTACACCTTC CASSTNRDSYGYTF